This TCR beta chain was profiled in a study of blood T cell repertoires in COVID-19. At the level of the study: Material from acute and convalescent COVID-19 was sourced from the United States, Italy and Spain.

Authors' data handling: Amplified reference gene primers provided the basis for estimating nucleated cell counts. Measured with immunoSEQ multiplex PCR; TCRdb has only the in-frame clones, and not every one. V and J calls and clone size follow that table, whereas D and trimming were derived from the DNA. The sample lists roughly 45,000 clones, 85% to 95% occurring once. Germline V gene data show CDR1 as MDHEN and CDR2 as SYDVKM. V trimming: 6 bases; J trimming: 6 bases; junction bases outside the gene matches: 12. The length of the CDR3 is 17 residues. V and J are TRBV28 and TRBJ2-2; 11 bases map to TRBD2. This receptor was identified in a man between 60 and 75 years old with COVID-19, enrolled during active disease. Sequenced sample: peripheral blood. CDR3 DNA: TGTGCCAGCAGCCAATTGACTAGCGGGGACAGCTCCGGGGAGCTGTTTTTT. This codes for CASSQLTSGDSSGELFF.